The clone carrying this T cell receptor (beta chain) was detected only a few times. Its specificity is unknown. The data derive from a study of T cells in Graves' hyperthyroidism and ophthalmopathy. Study-level results: Most thyroid clonotypes that were expanded above 0.001 also turned up in blood. For ophthalmopathy, model prediction preceded onset by a median about 6 months.

CDR3 length equals 13 residues. V lost 7 bases, J lost 4 bases, and 13 bases lay in between. CDR1 and CDR2 from the germline V gene are MGHDK and SYGVNS. Hyperthyroidism of Graves' type that showed no ophthalmopathy progression within 18 months was stable. Amplification yielded TCR beta CDR3 regions, with RNA transcripts as the source. The HTBI primer set served for first-round RT-PCR of the TCR CDR3. In TCRdb, the multiplex PCR reads were re-called with MiXCR into one record per CDR3 protein. This table holds approximately 590,000 distinct CDR3 sequences, more than 45% found once. This chain links TRBV25-1 with TRBJ1-2; D gene uncertain. The sequence came from a woman younger than 35 with Graves' hyperthyroidism. The sample taken for sequencing was peripheral blood or thyroid tissue (not recorded which). CDR3 residues: CASIGDRGYGYTF. The CDR3 region has the DNA TGTGCCAGCATTGGGGATCGGGGCTATGGCTACACCTTC.